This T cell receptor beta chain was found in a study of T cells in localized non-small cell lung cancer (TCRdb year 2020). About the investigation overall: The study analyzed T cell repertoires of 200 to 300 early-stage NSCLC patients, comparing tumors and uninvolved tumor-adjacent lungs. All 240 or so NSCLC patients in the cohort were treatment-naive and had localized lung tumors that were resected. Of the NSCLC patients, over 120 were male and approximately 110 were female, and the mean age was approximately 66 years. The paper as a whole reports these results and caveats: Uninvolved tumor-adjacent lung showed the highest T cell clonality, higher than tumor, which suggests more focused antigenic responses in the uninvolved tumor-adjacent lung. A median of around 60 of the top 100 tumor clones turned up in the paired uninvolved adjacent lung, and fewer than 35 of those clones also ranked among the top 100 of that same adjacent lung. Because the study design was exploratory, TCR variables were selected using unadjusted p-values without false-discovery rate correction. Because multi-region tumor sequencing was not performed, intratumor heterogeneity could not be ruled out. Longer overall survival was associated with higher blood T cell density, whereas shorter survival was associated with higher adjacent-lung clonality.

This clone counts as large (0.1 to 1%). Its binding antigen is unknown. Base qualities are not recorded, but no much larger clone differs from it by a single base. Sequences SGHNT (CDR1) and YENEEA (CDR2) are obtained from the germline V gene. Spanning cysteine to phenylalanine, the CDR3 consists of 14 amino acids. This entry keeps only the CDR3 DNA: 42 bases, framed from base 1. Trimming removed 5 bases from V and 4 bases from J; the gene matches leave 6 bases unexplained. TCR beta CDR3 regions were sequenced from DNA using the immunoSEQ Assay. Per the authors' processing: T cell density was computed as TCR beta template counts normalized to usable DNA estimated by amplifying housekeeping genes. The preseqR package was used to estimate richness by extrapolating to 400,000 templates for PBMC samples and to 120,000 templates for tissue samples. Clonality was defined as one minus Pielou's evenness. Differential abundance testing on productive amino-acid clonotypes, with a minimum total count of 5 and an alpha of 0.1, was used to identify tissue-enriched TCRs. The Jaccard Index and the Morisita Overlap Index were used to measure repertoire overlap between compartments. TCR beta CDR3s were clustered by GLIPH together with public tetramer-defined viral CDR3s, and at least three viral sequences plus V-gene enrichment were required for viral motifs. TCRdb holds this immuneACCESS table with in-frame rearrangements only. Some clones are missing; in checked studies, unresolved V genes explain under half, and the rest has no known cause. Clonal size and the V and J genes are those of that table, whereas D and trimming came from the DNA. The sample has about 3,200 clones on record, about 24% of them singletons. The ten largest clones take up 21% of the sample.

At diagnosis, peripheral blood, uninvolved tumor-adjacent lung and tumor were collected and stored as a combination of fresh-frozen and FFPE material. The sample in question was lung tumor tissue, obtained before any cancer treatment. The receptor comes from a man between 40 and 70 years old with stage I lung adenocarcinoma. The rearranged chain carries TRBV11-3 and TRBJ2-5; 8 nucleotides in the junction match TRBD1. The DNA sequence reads TGTGCCAGCAGCCGTGACAGGGGAGGAGAGACCCAGTACTTC. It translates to CASSRDRGGETQYF.